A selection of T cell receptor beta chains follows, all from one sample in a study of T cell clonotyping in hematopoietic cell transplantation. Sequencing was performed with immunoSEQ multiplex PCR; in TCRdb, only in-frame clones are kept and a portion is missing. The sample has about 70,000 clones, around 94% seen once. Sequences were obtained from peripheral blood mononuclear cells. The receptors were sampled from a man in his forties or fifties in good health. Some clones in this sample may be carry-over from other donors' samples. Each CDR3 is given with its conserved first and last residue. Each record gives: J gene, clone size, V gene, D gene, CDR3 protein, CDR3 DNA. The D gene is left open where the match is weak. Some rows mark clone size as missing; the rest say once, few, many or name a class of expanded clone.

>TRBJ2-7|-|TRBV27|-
CASSLRRQMGEQYF
TGTGCCAGCAGCCTCCGAAGGCAGATGGGGGAGCAGTACTTC
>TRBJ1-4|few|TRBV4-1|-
CASSQSPVRHEKLFF
TGCGCCAGCAGCCAATCCCCGGTACGACATGAAAAACTGTTTTTT
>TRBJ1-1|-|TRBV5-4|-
CASTIGWGTEAFF
TGTGCCAGCACCATCGGGTGGGGTACTGAAGCTTTCTTT
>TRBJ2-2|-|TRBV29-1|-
CSVEGGTGTLNTGELFF
TGCAGCGTTGAAGGGGGGACCGGGACATTGAACACCGGGGAGCTGTTTTTT
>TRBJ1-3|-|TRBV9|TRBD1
CASSVSTGTGNGNTIYF
TGTGCCAGCAGCGTTTCGACCGGGACAGGGAATGGAAACACCATATATTTT
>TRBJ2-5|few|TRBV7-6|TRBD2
CASSPGTSGETQYF
TGTGCCAGCAGCCCCGGGACTAGTGGCGAGACCCAGTACTTC
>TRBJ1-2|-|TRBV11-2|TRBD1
CASSLLGTGVYGYTF
TGTGCCAGCAGCTTATTAGGGACAGGTGTCTATGGCTACACCTTC
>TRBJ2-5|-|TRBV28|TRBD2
CASSPGLAALQETQYF
TGTGCCAGCAGTCCGGGACTAGCGGCGCTACAAGAGACCCAGTACTTC
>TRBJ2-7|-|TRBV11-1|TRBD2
CASKPEGGPYEQYF
TGTGCCAGTAAGCCAGAGGGAGGGCCTTACGAGCAGTACTTC
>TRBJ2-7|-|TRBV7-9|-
CASSTGGSSYEQYF
TGTGCCAGCAGCACAGGTGGCAGTTCCTACGAGCAGTACTTC
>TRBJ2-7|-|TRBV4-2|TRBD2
CASSQDGGSNEQYF
TGTGCCAGCAGCCAAGATGGCGGGAGCAACGAGCAGTACTTC
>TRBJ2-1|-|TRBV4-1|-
CASSQELAYNEQFF
TGCGCCAGCAGCCAAGAGCTAGCCTACAATGAGCAGTTCTTC
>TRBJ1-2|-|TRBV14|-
CASSQGRYYGYTF
TGTGCCAGCAGCCAGGGCAGATACTATGGCTACACCTTC